These 3 T cell receptor beta chains came from one sample sequenced in a study of control samples from healthy donors and cancer patients. Using immunoSEQ multiplex PCR, the repertoire was profiled, and TCRdb retains in-frame clones only, with some absent. The sample has 120,000 or so clones, about 92% seen once. The sample taken for sequencing was PBMCs. These receptors all stem from a man older than 75 with head and neck cancer.

The chain's CDR3 is CASSVGPTGELFF. The CDR3 DNA follows: TGCGCCAGCAGCGTGGGCCCGACCGGGGAGCTGTTTTTT. The chain combines TRBV10-1 with TRBJ2-2, with D unclear. Germline-derived CDR1 and CDR2 are WNHNN and SYGVQD (reference sequence). CDR3 length: 13 residues. Trimming pared 6 bases from V and 5 bases from J, leaving 10 bases between.

The chain has TRBV19 and TRBJ2-1, with 7 bases matching TRBD2. This CDR3 is 16 amino acids long. Germline CDR1 and CDR2: LNHDA and SQIVND (reference sequence). With 3 bases clipped from V and 5 bases from J, the junction kept 10 bases outside the gene matches. The CDR3 nucleotides are TGTGCCAGTAGTATTCTCGGGGAGCGGGGCAACAATGAGCAGTTCTTC. Translating gives CASSILGERGNNEQFF.

The chain links TRBV7-2 to TRBJ2-2; 8 bases fit TRBD1. V lost 6 bases to trimming and J lost 7 bases; unmatched junction nucleotides: 4. Germline V CDR1 and CDR2: SGHTA, FQGNSA. The CDR3 is made up of 13 amino acids. The CDR3 loop reads CASRSDRVGELFF. The CDR3 DNA reads TGTGCCAGCAGATCGGACAGGGTCGGGGAGCTGTTTTTT.